This TCR beta chain is from a study of OX40 agonist ivuxolimab in advanced cancers. In the study overall: Ivuxolimab, an antibody acting as an agonist of OX40 (CD134), was used to treat patients. Three individuals attained partial responses, comprising one hepatocellular carcinoma case and two cutaneous melanoma cases.

V lost 4 bases and J 1 base, leaving 10 bases between the germline ends. Looked up from germline, CDR1 is MNHEY and CDR2 is SVGAGI. This CDR3 region has 14 residues. The method was immunoSEQ multiplex PCR; TCRdb's version includes in-frame clones alone and lacks a portion of them. The table lists 60,000 to 90,000 clones, about nine tenths of them singletons. At baseline, cycle 4 day 1, and cycle 7 day 1, blood was sampled. This sequence was found in an adult with an advanced solid tumor such as melanoma, head and neck, liver or kidney cancer. V is TRBV6-5 and J is TRBJ1-1; D is unclear. Sequences were derived from CD4+ or CD8+ T cells sorted from blood, sampled in a trial of the OX40 agonist ivuxolimab. Here the CDR3 reads CASSLKNGNTEAFF. The CDR3 DNA is TGTGCCAGCAGTTTAAAAAATGGGAACACTGAAGCTTTCTTT.